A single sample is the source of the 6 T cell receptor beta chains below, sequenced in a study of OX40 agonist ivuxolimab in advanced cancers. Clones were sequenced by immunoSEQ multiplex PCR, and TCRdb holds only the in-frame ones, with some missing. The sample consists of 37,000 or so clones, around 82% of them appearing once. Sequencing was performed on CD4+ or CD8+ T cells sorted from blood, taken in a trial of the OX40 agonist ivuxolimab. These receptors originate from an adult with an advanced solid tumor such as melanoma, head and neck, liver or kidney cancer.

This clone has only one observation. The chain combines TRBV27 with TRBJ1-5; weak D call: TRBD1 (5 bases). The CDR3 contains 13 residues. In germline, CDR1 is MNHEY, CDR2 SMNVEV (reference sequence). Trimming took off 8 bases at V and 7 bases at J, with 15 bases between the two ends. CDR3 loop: CASRGGVGQPQHF. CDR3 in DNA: TGTGCCAGCCGGGGGGGAGTGGGCCAGCCCCAGCATTTT.

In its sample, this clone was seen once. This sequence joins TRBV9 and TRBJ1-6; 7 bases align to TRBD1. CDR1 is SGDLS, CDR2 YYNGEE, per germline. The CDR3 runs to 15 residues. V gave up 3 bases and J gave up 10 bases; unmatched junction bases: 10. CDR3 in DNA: TGTGCCAGCAGCGGACAGGGAAGGGTGGGGTCACCCCTCCACTTT. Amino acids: CASSGQGRVGSPLHF.

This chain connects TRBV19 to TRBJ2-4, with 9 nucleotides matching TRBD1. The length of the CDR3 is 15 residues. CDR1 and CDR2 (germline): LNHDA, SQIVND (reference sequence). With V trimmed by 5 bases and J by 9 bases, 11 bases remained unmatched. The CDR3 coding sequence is TGTGCCAGTAGTCTACCAAGCGGACAGGGGACCATTCAGTACTTC. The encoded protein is CASSLPSGQGTIQYF.

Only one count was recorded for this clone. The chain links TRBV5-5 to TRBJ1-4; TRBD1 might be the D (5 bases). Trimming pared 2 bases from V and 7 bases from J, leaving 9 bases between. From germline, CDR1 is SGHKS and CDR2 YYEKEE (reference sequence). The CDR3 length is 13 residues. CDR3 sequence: CASSFLGGEKLFF. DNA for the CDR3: TGTGCCAGCAGCTTTCTCGGGGGTGAAAAACTGTTTTTT.

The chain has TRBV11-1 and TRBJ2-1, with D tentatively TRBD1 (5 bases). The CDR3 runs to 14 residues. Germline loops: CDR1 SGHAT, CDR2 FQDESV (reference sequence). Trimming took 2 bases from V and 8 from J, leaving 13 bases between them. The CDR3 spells CASSLLWGKDEQFF. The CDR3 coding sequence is TGTGCCAGCAGCTTACTCTGGGGCAAGGATGAGCAGTTCTTC.

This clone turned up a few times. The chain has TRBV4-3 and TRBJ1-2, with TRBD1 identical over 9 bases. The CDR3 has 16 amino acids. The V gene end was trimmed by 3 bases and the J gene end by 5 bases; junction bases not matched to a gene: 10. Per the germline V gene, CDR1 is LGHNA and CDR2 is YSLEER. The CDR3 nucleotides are TGCGCCAGCAGCCAGGGAACAGGGGGCTTTGGGTATGGCTACACCTTC. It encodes CASSQGTGGFGYGYTF.